This T cell receptor beta chain stems from a study of control samples from healthy donors and cancer patients. The CDR3 totals 17 residues. V was pared by 0 bases and J by 2 bases, with 5 bases of the junction left unmatched. Germline CDR1 SGHNT, CDR2 YYREEE (reference sequence). Only in-frame clones appear in the TCRdb table, and some are missing; sequencing was by immunoSEQ multiplex PCR. The sample holds about 170,000 clones, about 90% seen once. The chain is built from TRBV5-4 and TRBJ2-3; TRBD2 aligns across 11 bases. The sequence came from a woman aged 40 to 55 in good health. Sequencing used blood. The CDR3 DNA reads TGTGCCAGCAGCTTGGTGGGACTAGCGGACTTCACAGATACGCAGTATTTT. Translating gives CASSLVGLADFTDTQYF.